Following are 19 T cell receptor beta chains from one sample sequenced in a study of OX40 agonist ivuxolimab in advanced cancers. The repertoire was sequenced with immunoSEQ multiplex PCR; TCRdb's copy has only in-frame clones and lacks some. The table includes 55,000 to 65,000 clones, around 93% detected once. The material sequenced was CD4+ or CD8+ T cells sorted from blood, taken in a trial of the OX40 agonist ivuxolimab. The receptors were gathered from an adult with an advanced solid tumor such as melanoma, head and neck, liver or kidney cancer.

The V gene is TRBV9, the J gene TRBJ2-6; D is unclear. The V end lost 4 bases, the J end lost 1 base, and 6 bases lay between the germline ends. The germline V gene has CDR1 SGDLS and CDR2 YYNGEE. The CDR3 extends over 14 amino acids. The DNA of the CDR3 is TGTGCCAGCAGCTCCCGTTCTGGGGCCAACGTCCTGACTTTC. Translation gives CASSSRSGANVLTF.

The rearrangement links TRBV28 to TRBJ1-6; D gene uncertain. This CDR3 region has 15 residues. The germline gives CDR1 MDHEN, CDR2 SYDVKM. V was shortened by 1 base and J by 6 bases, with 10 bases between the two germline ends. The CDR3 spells CASSLSGRGNSPLHF. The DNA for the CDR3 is TGTGCCAGCAGTTTATCTGGCCGAGGTAATTCACCCCTCCACTTT.

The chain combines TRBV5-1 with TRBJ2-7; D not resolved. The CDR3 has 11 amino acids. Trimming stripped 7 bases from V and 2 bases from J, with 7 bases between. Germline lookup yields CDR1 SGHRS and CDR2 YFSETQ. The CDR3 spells CASRPAYEQYV. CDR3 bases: TGCGCCAGCCGGCCTGCCTACGAGCAGTACGTC.

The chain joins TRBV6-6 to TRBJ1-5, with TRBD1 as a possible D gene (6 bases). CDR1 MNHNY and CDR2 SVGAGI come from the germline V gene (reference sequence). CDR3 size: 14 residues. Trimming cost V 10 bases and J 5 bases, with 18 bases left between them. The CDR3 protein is CATRYRVPDQPQHF. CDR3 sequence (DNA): TGTGCCACGAGATACAGGGTCCCAGATCAGCCCCAGCATTTT.

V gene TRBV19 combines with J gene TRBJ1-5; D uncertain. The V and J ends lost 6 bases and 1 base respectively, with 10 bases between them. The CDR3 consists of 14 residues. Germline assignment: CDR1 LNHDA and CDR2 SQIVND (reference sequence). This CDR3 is CASRGWESNQPQHF. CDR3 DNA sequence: TGTGCCAGTAGGGGTTGGGAAAGCAATCAGCCCCAGCATTTT.

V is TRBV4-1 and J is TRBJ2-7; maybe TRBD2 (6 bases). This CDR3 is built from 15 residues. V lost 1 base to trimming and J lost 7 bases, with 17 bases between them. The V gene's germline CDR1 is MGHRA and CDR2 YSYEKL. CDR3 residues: CASSQGHGGTHEQYV. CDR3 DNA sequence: TGCGCCAGCAGCCAAGGCCATGGAGGGACTCATGAGCAGTACGTC.

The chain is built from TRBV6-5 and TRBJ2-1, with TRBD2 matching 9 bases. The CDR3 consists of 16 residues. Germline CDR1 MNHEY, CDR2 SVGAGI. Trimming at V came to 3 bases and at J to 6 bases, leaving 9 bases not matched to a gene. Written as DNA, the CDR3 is TGTGCCAGCAGTTATGGCGGGCTAGCGGGATTCAATGAGCAGTTCTTC. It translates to CASSYGGLAGFNEQFF.

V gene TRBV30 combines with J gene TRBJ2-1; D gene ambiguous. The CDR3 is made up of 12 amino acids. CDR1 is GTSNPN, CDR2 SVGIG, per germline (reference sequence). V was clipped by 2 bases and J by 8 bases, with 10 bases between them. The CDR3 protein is CAWSPLSDEQFF. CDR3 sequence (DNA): TGTGCCTGGAGTCCTTTAAGCGATGAGCAGTTCTTC.

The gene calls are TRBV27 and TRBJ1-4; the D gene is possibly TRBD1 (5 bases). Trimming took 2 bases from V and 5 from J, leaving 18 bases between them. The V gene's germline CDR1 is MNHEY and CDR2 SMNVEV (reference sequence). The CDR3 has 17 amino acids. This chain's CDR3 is CASSLRSGRQPNEKLFF. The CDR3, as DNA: TGTGCCAGCAGTTTAAGAAGTGGGAGACAGCCAAATGAAAAACTGTTTTTT.

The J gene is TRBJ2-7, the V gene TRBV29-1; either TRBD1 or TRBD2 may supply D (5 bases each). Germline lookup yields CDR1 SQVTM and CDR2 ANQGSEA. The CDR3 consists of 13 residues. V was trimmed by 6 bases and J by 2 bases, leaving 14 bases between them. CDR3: CSVLRDGAYEQYV. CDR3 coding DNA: TGCAGCGTCCTCCGGGACGGGGCCTACGAGCAGTACGTC.

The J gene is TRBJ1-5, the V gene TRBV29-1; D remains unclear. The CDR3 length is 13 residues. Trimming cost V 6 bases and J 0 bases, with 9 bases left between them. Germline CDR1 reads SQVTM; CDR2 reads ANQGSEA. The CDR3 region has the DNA TGCAGCGTAAAAGAGTATAGCAATCAGCCCCAGCATTTT. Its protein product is CSVKEYSNQPQHF.

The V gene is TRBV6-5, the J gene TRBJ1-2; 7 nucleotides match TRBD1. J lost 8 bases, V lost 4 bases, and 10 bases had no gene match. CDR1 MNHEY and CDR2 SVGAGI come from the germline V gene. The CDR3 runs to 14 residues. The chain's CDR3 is CASSSQGGGRGYTF. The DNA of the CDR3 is TGTGCCAGCAGTTCCCAGGGAGGGGGCAGGGGCTACACCTTC.

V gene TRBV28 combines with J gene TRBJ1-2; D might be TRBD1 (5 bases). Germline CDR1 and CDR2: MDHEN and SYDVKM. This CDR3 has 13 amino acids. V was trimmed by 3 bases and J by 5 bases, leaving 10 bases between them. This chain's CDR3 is CASSLAGLYGYTF. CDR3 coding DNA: TGTGCCAGCAGTTTGGCAGGGCTGTATGGCTACACCTTC.

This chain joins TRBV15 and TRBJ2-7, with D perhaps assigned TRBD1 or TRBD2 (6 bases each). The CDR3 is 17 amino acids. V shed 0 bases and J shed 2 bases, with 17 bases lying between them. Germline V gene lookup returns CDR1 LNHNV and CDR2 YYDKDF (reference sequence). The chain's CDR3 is CATSREGGWGEAYEQYV. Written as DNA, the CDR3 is TGTGCCACCAGCAGAGAAGGGGGATGGGGGGAGGCCTACGAGCAGTACGTC.

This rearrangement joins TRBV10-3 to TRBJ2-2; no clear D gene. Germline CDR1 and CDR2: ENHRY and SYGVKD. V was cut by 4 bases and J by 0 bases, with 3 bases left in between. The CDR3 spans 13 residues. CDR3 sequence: CAISVANTGELFF. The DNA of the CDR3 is TGTGCCATCAGTGTGGCGAACACCGGGGAGCTGTTTTTT.

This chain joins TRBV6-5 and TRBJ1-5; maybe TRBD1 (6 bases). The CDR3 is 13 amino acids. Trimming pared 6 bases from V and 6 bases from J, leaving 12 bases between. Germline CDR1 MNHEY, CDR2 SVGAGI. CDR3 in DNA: TGTGCCAGCAGACAGGGTTGGGGTCAGCCCCAGCATTTT. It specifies CASRQGWGQPQHF.

CDR3 nucleotide sequence: TGTGCCAGCAGTTATCTAGTCGGAGAGGCTTATGGCTACACCTTC. It codes for CASSYLVGEAYGYTF. V and J are TRBV6-6 and TRBJ1-2, with unresolved D. The CDR3 runs 15 residues. Germline CDR1 MNHNY, CDR2 SVGAGI (reference sequence). The V gene lost 3 bases and the J gene lost 5 bases, with 16 bases spanning the gap.

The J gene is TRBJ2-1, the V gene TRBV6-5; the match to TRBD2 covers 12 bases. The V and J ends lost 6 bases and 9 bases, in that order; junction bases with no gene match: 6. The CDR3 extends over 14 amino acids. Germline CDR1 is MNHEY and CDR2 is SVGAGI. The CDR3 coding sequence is TGTGCCAGCAGCCTAGCGGGAGGGGGCGGTGAGCAGTTCTTC. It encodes CASSLAGGGGEQFF.

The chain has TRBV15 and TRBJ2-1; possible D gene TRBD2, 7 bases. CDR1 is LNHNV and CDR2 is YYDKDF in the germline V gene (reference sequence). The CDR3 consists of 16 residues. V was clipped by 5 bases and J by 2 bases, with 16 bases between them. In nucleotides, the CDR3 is TGTGCCACCAGCTTGGCCCGGGGGGCCGCCTACAATGAGCAGTTCTTC. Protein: CATSLARGAAYNEQFF.